The 27 T cell receptor beta chains reported below all come from one sample, sequenced in a study of cytomegalovirus exposure and HLA in healthy donors. Use of 60 Vbeta and 13 Jbeta primers characterized the PCR. Clones were sequenced by immunoSEQ multiplex PCR, and TCRdb holds only the in-frame ones, with some missing. The sample yields 150,000 to 200,000 clones, roughly 73% seen once. Sequenced sample: PBMCs. These receptors were collected from a female donor in good health and CMV-seronegative.

This chain joins TRBV2 and TRBJ1-2; tentative D call: TRBD1 (6 bases). The CDR3 loop spans 13 amino acids. V lost 6 bases and J lost 4, with 12 bases in between. Germline loops: CDR1 SNHLY, CDR2 FYNNEI. CDR3 residues: CASRSGEGYGYTF. In DNA, the CDR3 is TGTGCCAGCAGATCAGGGGAGGGCTATGGCTACACCTTC.

The rearrangement uses TRBV6-5 and TRBJ2-2; 9 bases match TRBD1. CDR1 and CDR2 from the germline V gene are MNHEY and SVGAGI. The junction had 3 bases not matched to a gene; V was cut back by 2 bases and J by 5 bases. The CDR3 has 15 amino acids. The DNA of the CDR3 is TGTGCCAGCAGTTACCCGGGACAGGGTACCGGGGAGCTGTTTTTT. This sequence encodes CASSYPGQGTGELFF.

The chain combines TRBV30 with TRBJ2-2; TRBD1 agrees at 10 bases. V lost 4 bases to trimming and J lost 8 bases; unmatched junction nucleotides: 7. There are 14 residues in the CDR3. The V gene's germline CDR1 is GTSNPN and CDR2 SVGIG (reference sequence). As DNA, the CDR3 is TGTGCCTGGACGGACAGGGGGACTCCAGGGGAGCTGTTTTTT. Amino acids: CAWTDRGTPGELFF.

This clone was seen more than once but under ten times. This chain links TRBV6-5 with TRBJ1-5; tentative D call: TRBD1 (6 bases). The CDR3 is made up of 14 amino acids. The germline gives CDR1 MNHEY, CDR2 SVGAGI. V gave up 6 bases and J gave up 6 bases, with 15 bases separating them. The CDR3 DNA sequence: TGTGCCAGCAGGACCGTCACAGGGTCTCAGCCCCAGCATTTT. Translation: CASRTVTGSQPQHF.

V is TRBV28 and J is TRBJ1-2; weak D call: TRBD1 (6 bases). V dropped 6 bases and J dropped 0 bases, with 14 bases sitting between them. Germline lookup yields CDR1 MDHEN and CDR2 SYDVKM. This CDR3 contains 15 residues. DNA of the CDR3: TGTGCCAGCAGAGATACAGGGTCCCCTAACTATGGCTACACCTTC. Amino acid sequence: CASRDTGSPNYGYTF.

The V gene is TRBV5-8, the J gene TRBJ2-1; 9 nucleotides align to TRBD2. The V segment lost 1 base and the J segment 8 bases; nucleotides outside the gene matches: 7. This CDR3 spans 15 amino acids. CDR1 SGHTS and CDR2 YDEGEE come from the germline V gene. CDR3 coding DNA: TGTGCCAGCAGCTTGAGTGGCGGGAGGGTCCATGAGCAGTTCTTC. It encodes CASSLSGGRVHEQFF.

The gene calls are TRBV21-1 and TRBJ2-3; TRBD2 is taken as the D call from the table, unchecked against the DNA. TRBV21-1 is designated a pseudogene. CDR3 length: 17 amino acids. The CDR3 protein is CASSPKRDSGRGDTQYF. The CDR3 nucleotides are TGTGCCAGCAGCCCCAAAAGGGATAGCGGGAGGGGAGATACGCAGTATTTT.

The chain combines TRBV25-1 with TRBJ1-3, with D perhaps matching TRBD1 (5 bases). The V end was cut by 0 bases, the J end by 8 bases, with 5 bases between. Germline CDR1 is MGHDK and CDR2 is SYGVNS. The CDR3 extends over 12 amino acids. CDR3 amino acids: CASSEYRDTIYF. The CDR3 region has the DNA TGTGCCAGCAGTGAATACAGGGACACCATATATTTT.

This chain links TRBV5-1 with TRBJ2-2, with TRBD1 as a possible D gene (5 bases). The germline V and J ends were trimmed by 1 base and 7 bases, with 11 bases remaining between them. CDR1 and CDR2 (germline): SGHRS, YFSETQ. The CDR3 consists of 14 residues. This chain's CDR3 is CASSLWQGNGELFF. The DNA for the CDR3 is TGCGCCAGCAGCTTGTGGCAGGGAAACGGGGAGCTGTTTTTT.

The chain joins TRBV5-1 to TRBJ2-1, with unresolved D. The CDR3 loop spans 13 amino acids. The germline V gene has CDR1 SGHRS and CDR2 YFSETQ. V lost 1 base and J 5 bases, leaving 7 bases between the germline ends. The CDR3: CASSLSIHNEQFF. The CDR3 DNA sequence: TGCGCCAGCAGCTTGAGCATCCACAATGAGCAGTTCTTC.

The V call is TRBV7-2, the J call TRBJ1-1, with D possibly matching TRBD1 (6 bases). Trimming took 5 bases from V and 8 from J, leaving 15 bases between them. Germline CDR1 and CDR2: SGHTA and FQGNSA. The CDR3 is 13 residues long. Here the CDR3 reads CASSPRIQGEAFF. CDR3 DNA: TGTGCCAGCAGCCCTAGGATCCAGGGGGAAGCTTTCTTT. The full variable domain, its missing parts supplied by reference TRBV7-2 and TRBJ1-1, is GAGVSQSPSNKVTEKGKDVELRCDPISGHTALYWYRQSLGQGLEFLIYFQGNSAPDKSGLPSDRFSAERTGGSVSTLTIQRTQQEDSAVYLCASSPRIQGEAFFGQGTRLTVV.

The rearrangement joins TRBV7-6 to TRBJ1-2; 8 nucleotides align to TRBD1. V trimming: 6 bases; J trimming: 4 bases; junction bases outside the gene matches: 7. Germline CDR1 is SGHVS and CDR2 is FNYEAQ. This CDR3 comprises 14 residues. The CDR3 DNA is TGTGCCAGCAGGCAGAACACAGGGGGCTATGGCTACACCTTC. This codes for CASRQNTGGYGYTF.

This clone was seen repeatedly, ten times or more. The chain couples TRBV19 to TRBJ1-5, with D perhaps matching TRBD1 (6 bases). This CDR3 has 11 residues. The V gene lost 11 bases and the J gene lost 3 bases, with 8 bases spanning the gap. Germline lookup yields CDR1 LNHDA and CDR2 SQIVND (reference sequence). The CDR3 protein is CAGGYNQPQHF. CDR3 bases: TGTGCCGGGGGCTACAATCAGCCCCAGCATTTT.

V and J are TRBV7-3 and TRBJ2-2, with D hard to call. V dropped 4 bases and J dropped 4 bases, with 10 bases sitting between them. The germline CDR1 and CDR2 sequences are SGHTA and FQGTGA. The CDR3 is 14 residues long. CDR3 protein: CASSSPGFTGELFF. The CDR3 coding sequence is TGTGCCAGCAGCTCCCCAGGATTCACCGGGGAGCTGTTTTTT.

V gene TRBV5-6 combines with J gene TRBJ2-5, with TRBD2 matching over 9 bases. This CDR3 contains 15 residues. Germline CDR1 SGHDT, CDR2 YYEEEE. J was trimmed by 2 bases and V by 3 bases; bases with no gene match: 5. CDR3 in DNA: TGTGCCAGCAGCTCACTAGCGGGTCTACAAGAGACCCAGTACTTC. Translating it yields CASSSLAGLQETQYF. The whole variable domain, remainder taken from reference TRBV5-6 and TRBJ2-5, is DAGVTQSPTHLIKTRGQQVTLRCSPKSGHDTVSWYQQALGQGPQFIFQYYEEEERQRGNFPDRFSGHQFPNYSSELNVNALLLGDSALYLCASSSLAGLQETQYFGPGTRLLVL.

This chain uses TRBV11-3 with TRBJ2-7, with 7 bases fitting TRBD2. This CDR3 has 15 residues. Germline V gene sequence: CDR1 SGHNT, CDR2 YENEEA. V trimming: 3 bases; J trimming: 0 bases; junction bases outside the gene matches: 5. CDR3: CASSFSSGSSYEQYF. The DNA for the CDR3 is TGTGCCAGCAGCTTTTCTAGCGGCAGCTCCTACGAGCAGTACTTC. The full variable domain, in which reference TRBV11-3 and TRBJ2-7 provide the parts outside the CDR3, is EAGVVQSPRYKIIEKKQPVAFWCNPISGHNTLYWYLQNLGQGPELLIRYENEEAVDDSQLPKDRFSAERLKGVDSTLKIQPAELGDSAVYLCASSFSSGSSYEQYFGPGTRLTVT.

The chain couples TRBV2 to TRBJ1-6; 9 bases align to TRBD1. This CDR3 region has 18 residues. V shed 8 bases and J 1 base; nucleotides not matched to a gene: 12. From germline, CDR1 is SNHLY and CDR2 FYNNEI. The CDR3 sequence is CASERDRVAGSYNSPLHF. The CDR3 nucleotides are TGTGCCAGCGAGAGGGACAGGGTGGCGGGGTCCTATAATTCACCCCTCCACTTT.

The rearrangement uses TRBV19 and TRBJ1-5; the match to TRBD1 covers 10 bases. The trim removed 7 bases at V and 4 bases at J, leaving 10 bases unmatched. The CDR3 has 16 residues. Germline V gene sequence: CDR1 LNHDA, CDR2 SQIVND (reference sequence). The CDR3 loop is CASTAQTGGGNQPQHF. The DNA of the CDR3 is TGTGCCAGTACCGCACAGACAGGGGGCGGGAATCAGCCCCAGCATTTT.

This clone was seen only once. Other DNA sequences of this sample code for an identical CDR3. The rearrangement joins TRBV9 to TRBJ1-6, with 9 bases identical to TRBD1. Germline loops: CDR1 SGDLS, CDR2 YYNGEE. V dropped 2 bases and J dropped 6; count of bases not matched to a gene: 0. The CDR3 is 14 amino acids. CDR3 sequence: CASSVGQGNSPLHF. The DNA of the CDR3 is TGTGCCAGCAGCGTGGGACAGGGTAATTCACCCCTCCACTTT.

The V call is TRBV28, the J call TRBJ2-3; 11 positions match TRBD2. The ends lost 6 bases at V and 9 bases at J; junction bases unmatched: 8. CDR3 length: 14 amino acids. Germline V lookup: CDR1 MDHEN, CDR2 SYDVKM. This chain's CDR3 is CASRPPSGGYTQYF. The CDR3 DNA follows: TGTGCCAGCAGGCCACCTAGCGGGGGGTACACGCAGTATTTT.

As for this clone: In the same sample, other DNA sequences code for this CDR3. This chain connects TRBV2 to TRBJ1-5; TRBD1 aligns across 11 bases. CDR3 length: 15 amino acids. V lost 10 bases and J lost 8; bases outside the gene matches: 13. Per the germline V gene, CDR1 is SNHLY and CDR2 is FYNNEI. The DNA of the CDR3 is TGTGCCACCAAACCGGGACAGGGGGGACGTGAGCCCCAGCATTTT. Amino acids: CATKPGQGGREPQHF.

This clone was seen only once. The gene calls are TRBV6-1 and TRBJ1-3; D is undetermined. Germline CDR1 is MNHNS and CDR2 is SASEGT. Trimming took off 4 bases at V and 4 bases at J, with 11 bases between the two ends. The CDR3 runs to 14 residues. In DNA form, the CDR3 reads TGTGCCAGCAGTGTGTTGTGGGAGGGAAACACCATATATTTT. Its protein product is CASSVLWEGNTIYF.

This clone showed up just a few times. This rearrangement joins TRBV9 to TRBJ2-7, with 7 bases matching TRBD1. Germline V lookup: CDR1 SGDLS, CDR2 YYNGEE. Losses at the gene ends were 7 bases for V and 2 bases for J; bases not matched to a gene: 12. This CDR3 has 15 residues. The CDR3 reads CASSPGGQATYEQYF. The CDR3 region has the DNA TGTGCCAGCTCACCCGGCGGACAGGCTACCTACGAGCAGTACTTC.

The chain is built from TRBV6-1 and TRBJ1-2, with D perhaps TRBD1 (6 bases). From germline, CDR1 is MNHNS and CDR2 SASEGT. V was trimmed by 0 bases and J by 8 bases, leaving 16 bases between them. This CDR3 contains 15 residues. As DNA, the CDR3 is TGTGCCAGCAGTGAAGCAGGGAGGGGGGCAGGGGGCTACACCTTC. Protein product: CASSEAGRGAGGYTF.

The chain combines TRBV6-5 with TRBJ2-5, with D perhaps matching TRBD2 (5 bases). CDR1 and CDR2 from the germline V gene are MNHEY and SVGAGI. Trimming pared 5 bases from V and 3 bases from J, leaving 10 bases between. The CDR3 has 13 amino acids. The CDR3 protein is CASSRTLKETQYF. The DNA of the CDR3 is TGTGCCAGCAGTCGGACTTTGAAAGAGACCCAGTACTTC.

The chain has TRBV6-6 and TRBJ2-2; weak D call: TRBD1 (6 bases). Per the germline V gene, CDR1 is MNHNY and CDR2 is SVGAGI (reference sequence). CDR3 length equals 16 residues. V dropped 5 bases and J dropped 2 bases, with 15 bases sitting between them. CDR3 sequence reads: CASSLQGRANTGELFF. The CDR3 bases are TGTGCCAGCAGTCTACAGGGTAGGGCTAACACCGGGGAGCTGTTTTTT.

The CDR3 coding sequence is TGTGCCACCAGCAGGACAGGGGCGCGGTATACTGAAGCTTTCTTT. Residues: CATSRTGARYTEAFF. This chain connects TRBV15 to TRBJ1-1; 8 bases line up with TRBD1. Germline V gene sequence: CDR1 LNHNV, CDR2 YYDKDF (reference sequence). J lost 5 bases, V lost 3 bases, and 8 bases had no gene match. The CDR3 consists of 15 residues.